Listed here is a single T cell receptor (beta chain). Its antigen is still unknown. Clones were sequenced by immunoSEQ multiplex PCR, and TCRdb holds only the in-frame ones, with some missing. The sample holds 400,000 to 450,000 clones, roughly 88% seen once. The data were obtained in a study of Ad26.COV2.S vaccination and SARS-CoV-2 variants. Study-level results: Participants given vaccine showed non-spike TCR breadth similar to that of placebo recipients.

The CDR3 covers 13 residues. Germline V gene data show CDR1 as MGHDK and CDR2 as SYGVNS. Trimming took 4 bases from V and 4 from J, leaving 10 bases between them. Treatment in this sample: 15 to 20 received Ad26.COV2.S at low or high dose, single or two shots; about 5 received placebo; per-sample allocation not given. Material that was analyzed had been drawn on day 63 after the first vaccine or placebo injection. The study used a vaccine consisting of an Ad26 vector that expressed Wuhan-strain SARS-CoV-2 spike. The genes are TRBV25-1 and TRBJ1-2; D unresolved. This receptor was obtained from a person aged 18-60 years who received the Ad26.COV2.S COVID-19 vaccine or a placebo. Here the sequenced sample was peripheral blood, taken in a trial of Ad26.COV2.S vaccine versus placebo. CDR3 bases: TGTGCCAGCAGTGGGGCAACCTCCTATGGCTACACCTTC. It specifies CASSGATSYGYTF.